Below are 32 T cell receptor beta chains sequenced from a single sample in a study of cytomegalovirus exposure and HLA in healthy donors. PCR involved 60 Vbeta and 13 Jbeta primers. Libraries were prepared by immunoSEQ multiplex PCR; TCRdb keeps only in-frame clonotypes and omits some of them. The table records 200,000 to 250,000 clones, approximately 80% of them present only once. Input material: PBMCs. These receptors all stem from a woman in her 40s in good health and CMV-seronegative.

This sequence joins TRBV21-1 and TRBJ2-4; TRBD1, the table's D call, lacks a check against the DNA. TRBV21-1 is listed as a pseudogene. The CDR3 has 17 residues. CDR3 loop: CASNPLRDRAAKNIQYF. As DNA, the CDR3 is TGTGCCAGCAATCCTCTGAGAGACAGGGCAGCCAAAAACATTCAATACTTC.

The chain uses TRBV19 and TRBJ1-1, with 7 nucleotides matching TRBD1. Trimming removed 1 base from V and 7 bases from J; junction bases left unmatched: 9. The CDR3 is 15 amino acids. The germline V gene has CDR1 LNHDA and CDR2 SQIVND (reference sequence). CDR3 coding DNA: TGTGCCAGTAGTATAGGGACCACAGGGGATATTGAAGCTTTCTTT. This encodes CASSIGTTGDIEAFF.

The CDR3 region is CASSLSTGADTQYF. For the CDR3, the DNA is TGTGCCAGCAGCCTATCGACAGGGGCAGATACGCAGTATTTT. The V gene is TRBV7-2, the J gene TRBJ2-3, with 8 bases aligning to TRBD1. J was trimmed by 4 bases and V by 5 bases; bases with no gene match: 5. The CDR3 is made up of 14 amino acids. The germline CDR1 and CDR2 sequences are SGHTA and FQGNSA.

This chain connects TRBV29-1 to TRBJ1-2; D remains ambiguous. CDR3 length: 14 amino acids. Germline V gives CDR1 SQVTM, CDR2 ANQGSEA. Trimming took 5 bases from V and 0 from J, leaving 13 bases between them. The CDR3 region has the DNA TGCAGCGTTCCCTGGGCAGAATCTAACTATGGCTACACCTTC. This codes for CSVPWAESNYGYTF.

V is TRBV5-1 and J is TRBJ2-5, with 12 bases aligning to TRBD2. The CDR3 loop spans 16 amino acids. Germline V gives CDR1 SGHRS, CDR2 YFSETQ. Germline trimming cut 2 bases from V and 3 bases from J; bases unmatched to any gene: 5. The DNA for the CDR3 is TGCGCCAGCAGCTTTACTAGCGGGGGGATGGAAGAGACCCAGTACTTC. It is translated as CASSFTSGGMEETQYF.

The chain combines TRBV6-6 with TRBJ1-4, with TRBD1 matching 7 bases. Germline V gene data show CDR1 as MNHNY and CDR2 as SVGAGI (reference sequence). V lost 7 bases, J lost 1 base, and 3 bases stayed unmatched. The CDR3 has 14 amino acids. The DNA for the CDR3 is TGTGCCAGCAATCAGGGGGTAACTAATGAAAAACTGTTTTTT. Amino acid sequence: CASNQGVTNEKLFF.

The rearrangement links TRBV30 to TRBJ1-4; tentative D call: TRBD1 (6 bases). This CDR3 contains 16 residues. V dropped 5 bases and J dropped 2 bases, with 18 bases sitting between them. Germline V lookup: CDR1 GTSNPN, CDR2 SVGIG (reference sequence). The CDR3, as DNA: TGTGCCTGGGATAGGGGGAGTCTCGAGACTAATGAAAAACTGTTTTTT. Its translation: CAWDRGSLETNEKLFF.

This chain connects TRBV29-1 to TRBJ1-1; 7 nucleotides agree with TRBD1. CDR1 and CDR2 (germline): SQVTM, ANQGSEA. The J segment lost 4 bases and the V segment lost 6 bases, leaving 11 bases of the junction unmatched. The CDR3 has 14 residues. The CDR3, as DNA: TGCAGCGTAGCAGGGGGACATGGTGGCACTGAAGCTTTCTTT. It yields the protein CSVAGGHGGTEAFF.

The chain combines TRBV18 with TRBJ1-1, with no clear D. CDR3 length: 15 amino acids. V lost 1 base, J lost 1 base, and 10 bases lay in between. CDR1 is KGHSH, CDR2 LQKENI, per germline. The CDR3 nucleotides read TGTGCCAGCTCACCACAGTCCAACTCGAACACTGAAGCTTTCTTT. This sequence encodes CASSPQSNSNTEAFF. Filled out from reference TRBV18 and TRBJ1-1, the complete variable domain reads NAGVMQNPRHLVRRRGQEARLRCSPMKGHSHVYWYRQLPEEGLKFMVYLQKENIIDESGMPKERFSAEFPKEGPSILRIQQVVRGDSAAYFCASSPQSNSNTEAFFGQGTRLTVV.

V and J are TRBV7-6 and TRBJ1-1; D remains unclear. The CDR3 spans 13 residues. The ends were cut back, 6 bases at V and 5 bases at J, with 13 bases in the middle. In germline, CDR1 is SGHVS, CDR2 FNYEAQ. The chain's CDR3 is CASRFSQRTEAFF. The CDR3 DNA reads TGTGCCAGCAGATTTAGCCAGAGGACTGAAGCTTTCTTT.

The rearrangement uses TRBV9 and TRBJ2-6; TRBD1 matches 7 bases. Germline V lookup: CDR1 SGDLS, CDR2 YYNGEE. Germline trimming cut 5 bases from V and 0 bases from J; bases unmatched to any gene: 2. The CDR3 covers 15 residues. The CDR3 coding sequence is TGTGCCAGCAGTCGACAGGGCTCTGGGGCCAACGTCCTGACTTTC. Protein product: CASSRQGSGANVLTF.

J is TRBJ1-2 and V is TRBV7-9; unclear D gene. Trimming cost V 6 bases and J 3 bases, with 8 bases left between them. The germline CDR1 and CDR2 sequences are SEHNR and FQNEAQ (reference sequence). The CDR3 contains 12 residues. The CDR3 DNA reads as TGTGCCAGCAGTCCTGAGCACTATGGCTACACCTTC. Its translation is CASSPEHYGYTF.

A few counts support this clone. The chain combines TRBV5-1 with TRBJ1-4; 7 bases fit TRBD1. After removal of 0 bases from V and 3 bases from J, the junction contained 5 bases not matched to a gene. CDR1 and CDR2 from the germline V gene are SGHRS and YFSETQ. The length of the CDR3 is 16 residues. CDR3 loop: CASSLEAGGPNEKLFF. DNA of the CDR3: TGCGCCAGCAGCTTGGAAGCAGGGGGGCCTAATGAAAAACTGTTTTTT.

This chain connects TRBV7-9 to TRBJ2-1; the D gene is possibly TRBD1 (8 bases). The CDR3 consists of 15 residues. Germline V CDR1 and CDR2: SEHNR, FQNEAQ (reference sequence). V was cut by 5 bases and J by 5 bases, with 16 bases left in between. The CDR3: CASSLQGGNHNEQFF. CDR3 in DNA: TGTGCCAGCAGCCTACAGGGGGGGAACCACAATGAGCAGTTCTTC. The entire variable domain, with the rest obtained from reference TRBV7-9 and TRBJ2-1, is as follows: DTGVSQNPRHKITKRGQNVTFRCDPISEHNRLYWYRQTLGQGPEFLTYFQNEAQLEKSRLLSDRFSAERPKGSFSTLEIQRTEQGDSAMYLCASSLQGGNHNEQFFGPGTRLTVL.

This sequence joins TRBV7-8 and TRBJ1-5, with 9 bases lining up with TRBD1. V lost 4 bases and J lost 6; bases outside the gene matches: 13. The CDR3 has 17 residues. From germline, CDR1 is SGHVS and CDR2 FQNEAQ. The CDR3 protein is CASSYLPGGTGLQPQHF. The DNA of the CDR3 is TGTGCCAGCAGCTACCTGCCGGGCGGGACAGGGCTTCAGCCCCAGCATTTT.

The chain has TRBV5-6 and TRBJ1-1; 7 bases align to TRBD1. V was clipped by 3 bases and J by 2 bases; unmatched bases: 4. CDR1 is SGHDT and CDR2 is YYEEEE in the germline V gene. The length of the CDR3 is 14 residues. The CDR3 here is CASSSGQHNTEAFF. The CDR3 DNA reads TGTGCCAGCAGCTCGGGACAGCATAACACTGAAGCTTTCTTT.

The chain has TRBV5-1 and TRBJ2-5; no clear D gene. Germline CDR1 SGHRS, CDR2 YFSETQ. This CDR3 contains 13 residues. V shed 4 bases and J shed 1 base, with 8 bases lying between them. CDR3 sequence (DNA): TGCGCCAGCAGCCCACTCCTCCAAGAGACCCAGTACTTC. This encodes CASSPLLQETQYF. Combining the CDR3 with reference TRBV5-1 and TRBJ2-5 gives the whole variable domain KAGVTQTPRYLIKTRGQQVTLSCSPISGHRSVSWYQQTPGQGLQFLFEYFSETQRNKGNFPGRFSGRQFSNSRSEMNVSTLELGDSALYLCASSPLLQETQYFGPGTRLLVL.

The genes are TRBV5-4 and TRBJ2-7, with D possibly matching TRBD1 (7 bases). The CDR3 has 16 residues. V was trimmed by 4 bases and J by 3 bases, leaving 20 bases between them. Germline lookup yields CDR1 SGHNT and CDR2 YYREEE (reference sequence). CDR3 DNA: TGTGCCAGCAGCCGGCCGGGGGACAGCCCAATCTACGAGCAGTACTTC. Translation: CASSRPGDSPIYEQYF.

This clone was found once. The chain links TRBV7-9 to TRBJ2-2; 9 positions agree with TRBD2. The CDR3 is 17 amino acids. Losses at the gene ends were 5 bases for V and 4 bases for J; bases not matched to a gene: 11. The V gene's germline CDR1 is SEHNR and CDR2 FQNEAQ (reference sequence). The CDR3: CASSRRVGTSTTGELFF. In DNA form, the CDR3 reads TGTGCCAGCAGCAGAAGGGTCGGGACTAGCACCACCGGGGAGCTGTTTTTT. The entire variable domain, with the rest obtained from reference TRBV7-9 and TRBJ2-2, is as follows: DTGVSQNPRHKITKRGQNVTFRCDPISEHNRLYWYRQTLGQGPEFLTYFQNEAQLEKSRLLSDRFSAERPKGSFSTLEIQRTEQGDSAMYLCASSRRVGTSTTGELFFGEGSRLTVL.

The gene calls are TRBV7-3 and TRBJ2-1, with 7 bases matching TRBD2. CDR3 length: 13 amino acids. Germline assignment: CDR1 SGHTA and CDR2 FQGTGA. Germline trimming cut 3 bases from V and 9 bases from J; bases unmatched to any gene: 5. This CDR3 reads CASSFGLAAEQFF. The DNA of the CDR3 is TGTGCCAGCAGCTTCGGGCTAGCGGCTGAGCAGTTCTTC.

This chain uses TRBV7-8 with TRBJ2-5, with D possibly matching TRBD1 (5 bases). Looked up from germline, CDR1 is SGHVS and CDR2 is FQNEAQ. Deletions cut 5 bases from V and 1 base from J, with 14 bases between. CDR3 length: 15 residues. The CDR3 sequence: CASSQKLDTQETQYF. The DNA of the CDR3 is TGTGCCAGCAGCCAAAAACTGGACACCCAAGAGACCCAGTACTTC.

This chain links TRBV4-3 with TRBJ1-4, with 9 bases lining up with TRBD1. V was clipped by 4 bases and J by 6 bases; unmatched bases: 6. CDR1 is LGHNA, CDR2 YSLEER, per germline. This CDR3 spans 15 amino acids. Here the CDR3 DNA reads TGCGCCAGCAGCCTAGGACAGGGGAGGGATGAAAAACTGTTTTTT. Translated, it gives CASSLGQGRDEKLFF.

The J gene is TRBJ1-4, the V gene TRBV21-1; the table's D call, TRBD1, was not checked against the DNA. TRBV21-1 is a pseudogene. The CDR3 spans 17 residues. The chain's CDR3 is CASSKPTGWATNEKLFF. The CDR3 DNA reads TGTGCCAGCAGCAAACCGACAGGGTGGGCGACTAATGAAAAACTGTTTTTT.

The chain links TRBV5-8 to TRBJ1-3; D is ambiguous. The CDR3 runs 15 residues. Trimming left V 0 bases short and J 0 bases short, with 7 bases between. Per the germline V gene, CDR1 is SGHTS and CDR2 is YDEGEE. Written as DNA, the CDR3 is TGTGCCAGCAGCTTGGCGTCTTACTCTGGAAACACCATATATTTT. Amino acid sequence: CASSLASYSGNTIYF. The variable domain in full, completed from reference TRBV5-8 and TRBJ1-3, reads EAGVTQSPTHLIKTRGQQATLRCSPISGHTSVYWYQQALGLGLQFLLWYDEGEERNRGNFPPRFSGRQFPNYSSELNVNALELEDSALYLCASSLASYSGNTIYFGEGSWLTVV.

Only one count was recorded for this clone. The chain's CDR3 is CASSAVGGISYEQYF. The CDR3 nucleotides are TGTGCCAGCAGCGCTGTCGGGGGGATATCATACGAGCAGTACTTC. The rearrangement joins TRBV5-4 to TRBJ2-7; TRBD2 matches 7 bases. Germline V gives CDR1 SGHNT, CDR2 YYREEE (reference sequence). The CDR3 covers 15 residues. J lost 4 bases, V lost 4 bases, and 11 bases had no gene match.

The V and J genes are TRBV7-3 and TRBJ2-1, with D possibly matching TRBD2 (6 bases). Germline-derived CDR1 and CDR2 are SGHTA and FQGTGA. The ends were cut back, 4 bases at V and 12 bases at J, with 16 bases in the middle. The CDR3 is 13 residues long. The CDR3 DNA is TGTGCCAGCAGCTCCGGACTTGGCGGGGTGCAGTTCTTC. This gives the protein CASSSGLGGVQFF.

The chain carries TRBV16 and TRBJ1-2, with TRBD1 matching 8 bases. The CDR3 is made up of 16 amino acids. The germline CDR1 and CDR2 sequences are KGHSY and FQNENV. Germline trimming cut 4 bases from V and 3 bases from J; bases unmatched to any gene: 10. The CDR3 bases are TGTGCCAGCAGCCTCACCCAGGGGGCGAGGGACTATGGCTACACCTTC. It yields the protein CASSLTQGARDYGYTF.

About this clone: Germline and junction disagree at one end, which may indicate a read error. The J gene is TRBJ2-7, the V gene TRBV25-1; no firm D call. From germline, CDR1 is MGHDK and CDR2 SYGVNS. The CDR3 is made up of 13 amino acids. DNA of the CDR3: TGTGCCGGCAGTGCAGGCGAGACCTACGAGCAGTACTTC. This encodes CAGSAGETYEQYF.

The table lists this clone with a count of one. This chain connects TRBV7-3 to TRBJ1-3; D unclear. This CDR3 region has 15 residues. V shed 2 bases and J shed 0 bases, with 8 bases lying between them. Germline assignment: CDR1 SGHTA and CDR2 FQGTGA. CDR3 sequence reads: CASSLAPSSGNTIYF. CDR3 sequence (DNA): TGTGCCAGCAGCTTAGCACCGAGCTCTGGAAACACCATATATTTT.

The J gene is TRBJ2-2, the V gene TRBV11-2, with a weak D call TRBD1 (6 bases). The germline V and J ends were trimmed by 0 bases and 2 bases, with 13 bases remaining between them. The CDR3 sequence is 17 residues long. Germline V gives CDR1 SGHAT, CDR2 FQNNGV. CDR3 nucleotide sequence: TGTGCCAGCAGCTTAGATCCCGGACAGATCAACACCGGGGAGCTGTTTTTT. This encodes CASSLDPGQINTGELFF.

J is TRBJ2-5 and V is TRBV25-1, with D tentatively TRBD1 (6 bases). CDR1 is MGHDK, CDR2 SYGVNS, per germline. This CDR3 has 15 residues. V gave up 6 bases and J gave up 2 bases, with 16 bases separating them. The CDR3 loop is CASSRTVGAQETQYF. CDR3 coding DNA: TGTGCCAGCAGCCGAACCGTGGGGGCGCAAGAGACCCAGTACTTC.

V gene TRBV9 combines with J gene TRBJ1-6; 9 nucleotides match TRBD1. Germline V CDR1 and CDR2: SGDLS, YYNGEE. V shed 4 bases, J shed 9 bases, and the junction held 8 bases outside the gene matches. This CDR3 comprises 15 residues. The CDR3 DNA reads TGTGCCAGCAGCCGACTACAGGGGGCAGGTTCACCCCTCCACTTT. It specifies CASSRLQGAGSPLHF.